This TCR beta chain comes out of a study of shared clonotypes between healthy human individuals. As for the study in general: The donor group consisted of two women and a few men, aged 18 to 49. Study results and limitations: It was observed that 5% to 6.5% of naive CD4 clonotypes were shared across a handful of donors.

Repertoires were generated with immunoSEQ multiplex PCR, while TCRdb's copy carries only in-frame clones and drops some. The sample carries around 720,000 clones, around three quarters recorded once. All donors were Caucasian adults living in Nashville, Tennessee. The CDR3 contains 16 residues. Germline CDR1 MRHNA, CDR2 SNTAGT. The junction had 16 bases not matched to a gene; V was cut back by 10 bases and J by 2 bases. This clone was observed a few times. Its target is unknown. The receptor was derived from a woman aged 25 to 45 in good health. Sequencing was performed on memory CD4+ T cells sorted from blood. Subset reported: CD45RA-negative fraction. The chain combines TRBV6-4 with TRBJ2-7; 8 bases fit TRBD2. As DNA, the CDR3 is TGTGCCATCACCCTTACCGGACTAGCTTTTACCTACGAGCAGTACTTC. This sequence encodes CAITLTGLAFTYEQYF.